The source of this T cell receptor (beta chain) is a study of blood T cell repertoires in COVID-19. About the study: The United States, Italy and Spain provided the acute and convalescent COVID-19 samples.

Original handling: Estimates of nucleated cell counts were drawn from the amplification of reference gene primers. This table comes from immunoSEQ multiplex PCR, and its TCRdb copy is limited to in-frame clones, with some not included. That table furnishes V, J and clone size, whereas the DNA furnished D and trimming. The table has 250,000 to 300,000 clones, around 85% seen once. Sample: peripheral blood. The source is a woman aged 70-85 years with acute or convalescent COVID-19.

CDR3 loop: CASSLLAGGQTDTQYF. The CDR3 DNA sequence: TGCGCCAGCAGCTTGCTTGCGGGGGGGCAAACAGATACGCAGTATTTT. The chain couples TRBV5-1 to TRBJ2-3; 9 positions match TRBD2. The J segment lost 3 bases and the V segment lost 1 base, leaving 6 bases of the junction unmatched. Germline CDR1 is SGHRS and CDR2 is YFSETQ. The CDR3 extends over 16 amino acids.